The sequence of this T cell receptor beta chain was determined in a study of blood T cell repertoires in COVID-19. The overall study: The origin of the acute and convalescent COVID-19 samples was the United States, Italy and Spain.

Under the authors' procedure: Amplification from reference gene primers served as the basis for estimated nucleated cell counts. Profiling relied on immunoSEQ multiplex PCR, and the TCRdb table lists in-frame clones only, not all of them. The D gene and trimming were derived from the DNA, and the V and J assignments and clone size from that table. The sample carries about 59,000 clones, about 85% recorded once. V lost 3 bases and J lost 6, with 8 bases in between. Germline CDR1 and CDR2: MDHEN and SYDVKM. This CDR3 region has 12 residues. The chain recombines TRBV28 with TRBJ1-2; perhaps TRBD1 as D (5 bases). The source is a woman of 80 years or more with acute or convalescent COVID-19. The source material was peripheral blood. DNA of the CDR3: TGTGCCAGCAGTTTCCAGGGCGATGGCTACACCTTC. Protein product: CASSFQGDGYTF.